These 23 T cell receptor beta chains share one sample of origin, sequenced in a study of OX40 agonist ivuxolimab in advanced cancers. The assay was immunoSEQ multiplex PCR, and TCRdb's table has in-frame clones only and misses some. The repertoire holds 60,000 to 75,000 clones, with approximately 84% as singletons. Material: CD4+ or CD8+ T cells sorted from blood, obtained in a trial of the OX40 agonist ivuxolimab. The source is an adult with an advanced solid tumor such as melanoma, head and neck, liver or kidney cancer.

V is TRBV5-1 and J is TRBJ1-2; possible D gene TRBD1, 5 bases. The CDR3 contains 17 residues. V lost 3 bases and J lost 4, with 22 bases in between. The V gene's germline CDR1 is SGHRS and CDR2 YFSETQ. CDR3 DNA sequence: TGCGCCAGCAGCTCTCTACGGGACCTGGGGCAAGGCTATGGCTACACCTTC. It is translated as CASSSLRDLGQGYGYTF.

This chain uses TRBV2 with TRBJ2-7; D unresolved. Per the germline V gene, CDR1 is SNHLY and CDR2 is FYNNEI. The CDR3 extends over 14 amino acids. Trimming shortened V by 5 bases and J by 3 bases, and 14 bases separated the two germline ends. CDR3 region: CASSPPGTHYEQYF. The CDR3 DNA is TGTGCCAGCAGTCCACCCGGCACCCACTACGAGCAGTACTTC. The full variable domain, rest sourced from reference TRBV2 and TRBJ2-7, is EPEVTQTPSHQVTQMGQEVILRCVPISNHLYFYWYRQILGQKVEFLVSFYNNEISEKSEIFDDQFSVERPDGSNFTLKIRSTKLEDSAMYFCASSPPGTHYEQYFGPGTRLTVT.

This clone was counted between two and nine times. The CDR3 DNA reads TGTGCCAGCAGCTTAGGTCCGGTAACCTACGAGCAGTACTTC. It specifies CASSLGPVTYEQYF. The chain combines TRBV11-2 with TRBJ2-7; D is ambiguous. Trimming left V 1 base short and J 2 bases short, with 9 bases between. CDR3 length equals 14 residues. Germline CDR1 and CDR2: SGHAT and FQNNGV. The variable domain in full, with the rest retrieved from reference TRBV11-2 and TRBJ2-7, is EAGVAQSPRYKIIEKRQSVAFWCNPISGHATLYWYQQILGQGPKLLIQFQNNGVVDDSQLPKDRFSAERLKGVDSTLKIQPAKLEDSAVYLCASSLGPVTYEQYFGPGTRLTVT.

CDR3 DNA: TGTGCCATCAGTGTTACTTTGGCCAAAAACATTCAGTACTTC. Translating it yields CAISVTLAKNIQYF. This chain links TRBV10-3 with TRBJ2-4; no reliable D call. The CDR3 totals 14 residues. The germline gives CDR1 ENHRY, CDR2 SYGVKD. V was trimmed by 4 bases and J by 1 base, leaving 8 bases between them.

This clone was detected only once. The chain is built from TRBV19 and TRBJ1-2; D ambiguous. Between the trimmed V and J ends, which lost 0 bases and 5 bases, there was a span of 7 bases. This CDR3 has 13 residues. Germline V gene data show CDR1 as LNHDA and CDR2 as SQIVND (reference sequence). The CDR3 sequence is CASSIEVQYGYTF. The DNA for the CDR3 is TGTGCCAGTAGTATAGAAGTGCAATATGGCTACACCTTC.

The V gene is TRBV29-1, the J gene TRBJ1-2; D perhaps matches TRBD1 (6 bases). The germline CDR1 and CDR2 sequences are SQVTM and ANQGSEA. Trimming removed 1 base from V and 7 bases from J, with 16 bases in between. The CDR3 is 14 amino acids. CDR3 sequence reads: CSVEVPGTRSGYTF. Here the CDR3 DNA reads TGCAGCGTTGAAGTTCCGGGGACAAGAAGTGGCTACACCTTC.

The CDR3 here is CASSLNIQETQYF. For the CDR3, the DNA is TGTGCCAGCAGCTTAAACATTCAAGAGACCCAGTACTTC. This rearrangement joins TRBV11-2 to TRBJ2-5; D gene uncertain. Germline-derived CDR1 and CDR2 are SGHAT and FQNNGV. The CDR3 extends over 13 amino acids. V lost 2 bases and J lost 2, with 6 bases in between. Combining the CDR3 with reference TRBV11-2 and TRBJ2-5 gives the whole variable domain EAGVAQSPRYKIIEKRQSVAFWCNPISGHATLYWYQQILGQGPKLLIQFQNNGVVDDSQLPKDRFSAERLKGVDSTLKIQPAKLEDSAVYLCASSLNIQETQYFGPGTRLLVL.

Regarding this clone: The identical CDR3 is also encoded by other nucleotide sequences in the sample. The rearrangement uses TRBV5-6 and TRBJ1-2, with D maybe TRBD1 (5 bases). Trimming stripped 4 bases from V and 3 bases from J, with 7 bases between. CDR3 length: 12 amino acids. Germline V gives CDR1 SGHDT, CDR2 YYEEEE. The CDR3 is CASSPGDYGYTF. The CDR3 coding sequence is TGTGCCAGCAGCCCGGGGGACTATGGCTACACCTTC. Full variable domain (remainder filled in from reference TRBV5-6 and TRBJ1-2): DAGVTQSPTHLIKTRGQQVTLRCSPKSGHDTVSWYQQALGQGPQFIFQYYEEEERQRGNFPDRFSGHQFPNYSSELNVNALLLGDSALYLCASSPGDYGYTFGSGTRLTVV.

The CDR3 DNA reads as TGTGCCAGCAGCCTGGGACAGGGTTTTAGTGAGCAGTACTTC. Translated, it gives CASSLGQGFSEQYF. V gene TRBV14 combines with J gene TRBJ2-7; TRBD1 aligns across 9 bases. The V gene's germline CDR1 is SGHDN and CDR2 FVKESK. V dropped 4 bases and J dropped 7; count of bases not matched to a gene: 8. The CDR3 is 14 residues long.

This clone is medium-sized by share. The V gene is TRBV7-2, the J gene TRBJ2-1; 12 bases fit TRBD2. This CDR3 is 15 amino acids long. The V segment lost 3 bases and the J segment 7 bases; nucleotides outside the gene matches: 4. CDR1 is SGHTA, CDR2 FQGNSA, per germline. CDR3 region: CASSLGLAGGNEQFF. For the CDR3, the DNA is TGTGCCAGCAGCTTGGGTCTAGCGGGAGGGAATGAGCAGTTCTTC. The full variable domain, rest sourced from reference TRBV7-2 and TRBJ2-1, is GAGVSQSPSNKVTEKGKDVELRCDPISGHTALYWYRQSLGQGLEFLIYFQGNSAPDKSGLPSDRFSAERTGGSVSTLTIQRTQQEDSAVYLCASSLGLAGGNEQFFGPGTRLTVL.

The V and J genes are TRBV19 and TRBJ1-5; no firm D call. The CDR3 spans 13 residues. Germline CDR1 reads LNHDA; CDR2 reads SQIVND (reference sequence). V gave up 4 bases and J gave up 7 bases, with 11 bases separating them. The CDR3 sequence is CASSNEGAQPQHF. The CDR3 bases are TGTGCCAGTAGTAACGAGGGAGCACAGCCCCAGCATTTT.

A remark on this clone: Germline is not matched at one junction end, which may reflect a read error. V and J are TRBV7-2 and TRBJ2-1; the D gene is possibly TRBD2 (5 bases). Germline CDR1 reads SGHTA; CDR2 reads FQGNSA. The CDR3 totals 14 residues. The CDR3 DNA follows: TGTGCCAACAGCTGGGAGTTTAACTACAATGAGCAGTTCTTC. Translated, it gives CANSWEFNYNEQFF.

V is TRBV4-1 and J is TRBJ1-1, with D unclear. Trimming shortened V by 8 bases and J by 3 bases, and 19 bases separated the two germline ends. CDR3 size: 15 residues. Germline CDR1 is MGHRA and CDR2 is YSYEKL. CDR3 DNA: TGCGCCAGCTTACCGCCCGACCGGGAGTACACTGAAGCTTTCTTT. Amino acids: CASLPPDREYTEAFF.

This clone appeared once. The CDR3 nucleotides are TGCGCCAGCAGCTCGGACGGGAGCTCTGGAAACACCATATATTTT. It yields the protein CASSSDGSSGNTIYF. The chain employs TRBV5-1 and TRBJ1-3; no firm D call. V dropped 3 bases and J dropped 0 bases, with 10 bases sitting between them. CDR1 and CDR2 (germline): SGHRS, YFSETQ. This CDR3 contains 15 residues.

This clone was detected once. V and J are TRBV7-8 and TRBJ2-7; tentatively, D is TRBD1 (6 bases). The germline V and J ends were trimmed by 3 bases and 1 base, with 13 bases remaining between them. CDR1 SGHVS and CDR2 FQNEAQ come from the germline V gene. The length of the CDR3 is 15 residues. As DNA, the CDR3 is TGTGCCAGCAGCTTCCTGGACAGTTTTTCCTACGAGCAGTACTTC. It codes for CASSFLDSFSYEQYF.

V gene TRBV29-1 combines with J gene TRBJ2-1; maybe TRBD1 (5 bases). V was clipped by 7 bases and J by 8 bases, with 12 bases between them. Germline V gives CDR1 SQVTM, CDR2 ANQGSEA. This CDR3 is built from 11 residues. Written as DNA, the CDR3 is TGCAGCGGGGGCCCTATTGATGAGCAGTTCTTC. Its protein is CSGGPIDEQFF.

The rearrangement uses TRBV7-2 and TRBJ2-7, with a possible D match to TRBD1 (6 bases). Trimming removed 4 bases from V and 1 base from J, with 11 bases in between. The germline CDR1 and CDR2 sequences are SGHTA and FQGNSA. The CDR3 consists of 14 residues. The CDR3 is CASSYRDTSYEQYF. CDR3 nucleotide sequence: TGTGCCAGCAGCTACCGGGACACGTCCTACGAGCAGTACTTC.

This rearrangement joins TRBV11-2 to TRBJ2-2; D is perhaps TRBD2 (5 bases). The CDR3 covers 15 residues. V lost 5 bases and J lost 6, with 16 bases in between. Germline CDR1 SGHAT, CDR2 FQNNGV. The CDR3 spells CASSPWRGPAGELFF. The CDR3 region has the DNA TGTGCCAGCAGCCCCTGGAGAGGGCCCGCCGGGGAGCTGTTTTTT.

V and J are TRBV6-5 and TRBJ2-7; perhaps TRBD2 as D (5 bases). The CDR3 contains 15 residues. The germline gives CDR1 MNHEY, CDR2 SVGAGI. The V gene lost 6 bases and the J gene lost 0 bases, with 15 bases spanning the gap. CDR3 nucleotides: TGTGCCAGCAGCCGGTCGGGGTCACTCTCCTACGAGCAGTACTTC. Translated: CASSRSGSLSYEQYF.

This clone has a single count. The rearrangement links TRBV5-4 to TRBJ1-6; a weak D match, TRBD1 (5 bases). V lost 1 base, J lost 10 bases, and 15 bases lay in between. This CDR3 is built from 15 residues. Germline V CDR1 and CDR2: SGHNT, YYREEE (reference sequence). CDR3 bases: TGTGCCAGCAGCTTGTCCCCGGATCGGGGGTCACCCCTCCACTTT. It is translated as CASSLSPDRGSPLHF.

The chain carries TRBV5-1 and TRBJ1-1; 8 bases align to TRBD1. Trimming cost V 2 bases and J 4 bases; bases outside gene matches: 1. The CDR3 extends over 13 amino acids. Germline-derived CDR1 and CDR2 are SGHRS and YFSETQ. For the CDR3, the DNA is TGCGCCAGCAGCTTCACAGGGGGCACTGAAGCTTTCTTT. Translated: CASSFTGGTEAFF.

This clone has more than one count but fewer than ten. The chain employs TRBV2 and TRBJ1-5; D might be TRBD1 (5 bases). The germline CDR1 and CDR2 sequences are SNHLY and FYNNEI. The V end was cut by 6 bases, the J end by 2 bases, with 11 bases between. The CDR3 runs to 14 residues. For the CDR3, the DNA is TGTGCCAGCAGGGGGGGTAGAGGCAATCAGCCCCAGCATTTT. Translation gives CASRGGRGNQPQHF.

DNA of the CDR3: TGTGCCAGCAGCCTGCCGGGGACTTATGGCTACACCTTC. Its protein product is CASSLPGTYGYTF. The rearrangement links TRBV5-4 to TRBJ1-2; tentatively, D is TRBD1 (5 bases). The V end was cut by 4 bases, the J end by 5 bases, with 12 bases between. This CDR3 is built from 13 residues. Germline V gives CDR1 SGHNT, CDR2 YYREEE (reference sequence).